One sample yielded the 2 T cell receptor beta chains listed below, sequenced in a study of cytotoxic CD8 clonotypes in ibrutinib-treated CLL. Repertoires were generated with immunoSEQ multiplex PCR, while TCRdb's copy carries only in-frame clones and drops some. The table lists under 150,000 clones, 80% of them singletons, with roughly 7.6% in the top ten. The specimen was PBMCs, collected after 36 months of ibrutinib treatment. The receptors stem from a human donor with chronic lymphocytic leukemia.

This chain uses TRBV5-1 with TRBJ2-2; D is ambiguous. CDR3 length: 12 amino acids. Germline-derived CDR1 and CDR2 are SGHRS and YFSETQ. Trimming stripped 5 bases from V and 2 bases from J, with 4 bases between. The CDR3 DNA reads TGCGCCAGCAGACCAAACACCGGGGAGCTGTTTTTT. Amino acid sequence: CASRPNTGELFF.

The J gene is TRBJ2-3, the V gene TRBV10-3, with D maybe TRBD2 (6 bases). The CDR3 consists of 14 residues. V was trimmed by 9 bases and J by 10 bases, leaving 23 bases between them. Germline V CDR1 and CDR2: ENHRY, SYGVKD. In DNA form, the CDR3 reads TGTGCCATAGACAGCCTAGGAGGGTTTTCTTCGCAGTATTTT. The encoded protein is CAIDSLGGFSSQYF.